This TCR beta chain stems from a study of blood T cell repertoires in COVID-19. Study-wide background: Samples representing acute and convalescent COVID-19 were sourced from the United States, Italy and Spain.

Germline CDR1 reads KGHDR; CDR2 reads SFDVKD. With 4 bases clipped from V and 2 bases from J, the junction kept 8 bases outside the gene matches. This CDR3 has 17 amino acids. Using immunoSEQ multiplex PCR, the repertoire was profiled, and TCRdb retains in-frame clones only, with some absent. The table lists 72,000 or so clones, about 90% of them singletons. The origin of this receptor is a man between 60 and 70 years old with acute or convalescent COVID-19. The chain has TRBV24-1 and TRBJ1-5; 9 bases align to TRBD1. Sequencing input: peripheral blood. DNA for the CDR3: TGTGCCACCAGTGACCCGGACAGGGGAAAGGGCAATCAGCCCCAGCATTTT. It codes for CATSDPDRGKGNQPQHF.